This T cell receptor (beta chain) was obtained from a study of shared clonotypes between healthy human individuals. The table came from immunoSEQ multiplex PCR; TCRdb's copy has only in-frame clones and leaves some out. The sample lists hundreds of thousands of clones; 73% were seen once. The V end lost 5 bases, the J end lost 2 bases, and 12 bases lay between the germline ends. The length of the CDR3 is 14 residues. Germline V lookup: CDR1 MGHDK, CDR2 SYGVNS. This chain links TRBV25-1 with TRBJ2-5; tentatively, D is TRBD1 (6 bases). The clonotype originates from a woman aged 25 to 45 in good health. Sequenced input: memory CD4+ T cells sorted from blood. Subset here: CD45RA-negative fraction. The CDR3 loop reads CASSPRTEQETQYF. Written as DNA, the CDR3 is TGTGCCAGCAGTCCAAGGACAGAACAAGAGACCCAGTACTTC. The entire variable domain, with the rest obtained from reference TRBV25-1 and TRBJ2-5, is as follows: EADIYQTPRYLVIGTGKKITLECSQTMGHDKMYWYQQDPGMELHLIHYSYGVNSTEKGDLSSESTVSRIRTEHFPLTLESARPSHTSQYLCASSPRTEQETQYFGPGTRLLVL.